The 24 T cell receptor beta chains below were found in one sample sequenced in a study of cytomegalovirus exposure and HLA in healthy donors. PCR employed 60 Vbeta and 13 Jbeta primers. The repertoire was sequenced with immunoSEQ multiplex PCR; TCRdb's copy has only in-frame clones and lacks some. This table has 75,000 to 90,000 clones, 55% to 65% appearing once. The sample taken for sequencing was PBMCs. These receptors all stem from a woman between 40 and 50 years old in good health and CMV-seropositive.

This chain links TRBV4-2 with TRBJ2-3, with 12 bases matching TRBD2. Germline assignment: CDR1 LGHNA and CDR2 YNFKEQ. V lost 1 base, J lost 7 bases, and 12 bases stayed unmatched. The CDR3 runs to 18 residues. CDR3 coding DNA: TGTGCCAGCAGCCAAGTTTCGGGTCTAGCGGGAGGGGGTCATACGCAGTATTTT. It translates to CASSQVSGLAGGGHTQYF.

The V and J genes are TRBV9 and TRBJ2-1; 7 bases line up with TRBD2. CDR1 is SGDLS, CDR2 YYNGEE, per germline. The CDR3 length is 15 residues. V shed 2 bases, J shed 5 bases, and the junction held 7 bases outside the gene matches. DNA for the CDR3: TGTGCCAGCAGCGTTGTAGCGGGTAATAACAATGAGCAGTTCTTC. Its protein is CASSVVAGNNNEQFF.

The V and J genes are TRBV7-6 and TRBJ1-3, with 7 positions matching TRBD1. CDR1 is SGHVS, CDR2 FNYEAQ, per germline. The CDR3 length is 17 residues. V dropped 5 bases and J dropped 2; count of bases not matched to a gene: 12. As DNA, the CDR3 is TGTGCCAGCAGCGCCGTTACAGGGGCTGTTCCTGGAAACACCATATATTTT. Translation gives CASSAVTGAVPGNTIYF.

The table lists this clone with a few counts. This rearrangement joins TRBV4-1 to TRBJ2-5, with 9 bases fitting TRBD2. The CDR3 extends over 16 amino acids. J was trimmed by 1 base and V by 1 base; bases with no gene match: 4. The germline CDR1 and CDR2 sequences are MGHRA and YSYEKL. CDR3 loop: CASSQGTSGSQETQYF. Here the CDR3 DNA reads TGCGCCAGCAGCCAAGGAACTAGCGGGTCCCAAGAGACCCAGTACTTC.

V gene TRBV19 combines with J gene TRBJ2-1, with TRBD1 as a possible D gene (5 bases). The CDR3 totals 13 residues. Germline V lookup: CDR1 LNHDA, CDR2 SQIVND (reference sequence). V lost 3 bases and J 7 bases, leaving 10 bases between the germline ends. The CDR3 sequence: CASSIPGWNEQFF. In DNA form, the CDR3 reads TGTGCCAGTAGTATCCCAGGGTGGAATGAGCAGTTCTTC.

This clone is a singleton in its sample. The chain has TRBV5-1 and TRBJ2-2, with TRBD2 matching over 13 bases. In germline, CDR1 is SGHRS, CDR2 YFSETQ. Trimming cost V 3 bases and J 2 bases; bases outside gene matches: 4. The CDR3 extends over 17 amino acids. CDR3 sequence reads: CASSSGLAGINTGELFF. In DNA, the CDR3 is TGCGCCAGCAGCTCGGGACTAGCGGGAATTAACACCGGGGAGCTGTTTTTT.

V usage is TRBV28 and J usage is TRBJ1-4; a possible D gene is TRBD1 (6 bases). In germline, CDR1 is MDHEN, CDR2 SYDVKM. The length of the CDR3 is 14 residues. The ends were cut back, 5 bases at V and 8 bases at J, with 15 bases in the middle. CDR3 coding DNA: TGTGCCAGCAGTCCCGCACAGGGACCGGAAAAACTGTTTTTT. As protein: CASSPAQGPEKLFF. The variable domain in full, completed from reference TRBV28 and TRBJ1-4, reads DVKVTQSSRYLVKRTGEKVFLECVQDMDHENMFWYRQDPGLGLRLIYFSYDVKMKEKGDIPEGYSVSREKKERFSLILESASTNQTSMYLCASSPAQGPEKLFFGSGTQLSVL.

V is TRBV6-6 and J is TRBJ2-5, with D perhaps TRBD1 (6 bases). The CDR3 covers 13 residues. The ends were cut back, 7 bases at V and 2 bases at J, with 11 bases in the middle. Germline V gene sequence: CDR1 MNHNY, CDR2 SVGAGI (reference sequence). CDR3 residues: CASTLDRQETQYF. The CDR3 DNA reads TGTGCCAGCACCTTGGACAGACAAGAGACCCAGTACTTC.

The chain combines TRBV25-1 with TRBJ2-3; D call uncertain. Germline V CDR1 and CDR2: MGHDK, SYGVNS. The CDR3 spans 13 residues. V was trimmed by 3 bases and J by 3 bases, leaving 7 bases between them. In DNA form, the CDR3 reads TGTGCCAGCAGTGACTCCCCGACAGATACGCAGTATTTT. Translated, it gives CASSDSPTDTQYF.

The rearrangement links TRBV6-6 to TRBJ2-3; weak D call: TRBD1 (5 bases). The V end lost 6 bases, the J end lost 2 bases, and 12 bases lay between the germline ends. The CDR3 is 14 residues long. The V gene's germline CDR1 is MNHNY and CDR2 SVGAGI (reference sequence). CDR3 nucleotides: TGTGCCAGCAGAACCACAGGAGACACAGATACGCAGTATTTT. Translation gives CASRTTGDTDTQYF.

This clone occurred a few times. V and J are TRBV4-3 and TRBJ2-6; TRBD1 agrees at 9 bases. This CDR3 contains 15 residues. V trimming: 3 bases; J trimming: 14 bases; junction bases outside the gene matches: 11. Germline values: CDR1 LGHNA, CDR2 YSLEER. As DNA, the CDR3 is TGCGCCAGCAGCCAGGACAGGGGAATGTGGGGTTTCCTGACTTTC. Translation: CASSQDRGMWGFLTF.

The chain employs TRBV19 and TRBJ2-7; 10 nucleotides line up with TRBD1. The CDR3 totals 14 residues. The trim removed 8 bases at V and 4 bases at J, leaving 8 bases unmatched. CDR1 is LNHDA, CDR2 SQIVND, per germline (reference sequence). The CDR3 sequence is CASDLRDRGYEQYF. CDR3 bases: TGTGCCAGTGATCTCCGGGACAGGGGTTACGAGCAGTACTTC.

The chain joins TRBV27 to TRBJ2-7; D is uncertain. The CDR3 contains 13 residues. V was pared by 2 bases and J by 4 bases, with 9 bases between. Germline CDR1 MNHEY, CDR2 SMNVEV (reference sequence). DNA for the CDR3: TGTGCCAGCAGTTTAAGCATTTTTTACGAGCAGTACTTC. Its protein product is CASSLSIFYEQYF.

J is TRBJ2-5 and V is TRBV7-9, with D perhaps matching TRBD1 (5 bases). The CDR3 runs 16 residues. CDR1 is SEHNR and CDR2 is FQNEAQ in the germline V gene (reference sequence). V gave up 2 bases and J gave up 5 bases, with 18 bases separating them. The CDR3 nucleotides read TGTGCCAGCAGCTTACAAGGGGCAGGGATAAGGGAGACCCAGTACTTC. It codes for CASSLQGAGIRETQYF.

This chain links TRBV28 with TRBJ2-7, with 7 bases fitting TRBD1. Germline CDR1 and CDR2: MDHEN and SYDVKM. The CDR3 has 15 residues. J gave up 2 bases and V 5 bases, and 9 bases lay outside the gene matches. The CDR3 DNA sequence: TGTGCCAGCAGTCCCCGGGACAGCAAAACCTACGAGCAGTACTTC. This encodes CASSPRDSKTYEQYF.

This clone was seen only once. J is TRBJ2-2 and V is TRBV6-5, with D perhaps matching TRBD1 (5 bases). Germline CDR1 MNHEY, CDR2 SVGAGI. Trimming took off 6 bases at V and 9 bases at J, with 11 bases between the two ends. The CDR3 sequence is 12 residues long. The CDR3: CASRRTSRELFF. The DNA for the CDR3 is TGTGCCAGCAGGCGGACAAGCCGGGAGCTGTTTTTT.

This sequence joins TRBV27 and TRBJ2-5; 8 bases fit TRBD1. V lost 0 bases and J lost 2; bases outside the gene matches: 11. The CDR3 has 18 amino acids. The germline gives CDR1 MNHEY, CDR2 SMNVEV (reference sequence). Here the CDR3 reads CASSLSVRDRGVQETQYF. CDR3 bases: TGTGCCAGCAGTTTATCGGTCCGCGACAGGGGAGTTCAAGAGACCCAGTACTTC.

The chain links TRBV9 to TRBJ2-7; the match to TRBD2 covers 7 bases. Germline trimming cut 2 bases from V and 5 bases from J; bases unmatched to any gene: 10. Germline V gene sequence: CDR1 SGDLS, CDR2 YYNGEE. CDR3 size: 15 residues. The CDR3 nucleotides read TGTGCCAGCAGCGTGGGGAGGGCGGGAGCCCACGAGCAGTACTTC. The encoded protein is CASSVGRAGAHEQYF.

The rearrangement joins TRBV6-5 to TRBJ1-1; perhaps TRBD1 as D (6 bases). V gave up 6 bases and J gave up 1 base, with 9 bases separating them. Germline assignment: CDR1 MNHEY and CDR2 SVGAGI. The CDR3 runs 13 residues. The CDR3 is CASRQGANTEAFF. The CDR3 coding sequence is TGTGCCAGCAGACAGGGCGCGAACACTGAAGCTTTCTTT.

This clone was seen a few times. The chain couples TRBV28 to TRBJ1-2; 9 bases match TRBD1. The CDR3 totals 12 residues. After removal of 5 bases from V and 8 bases from J, the junction contained 3 bases not matched to a gene. Germline V CDR1 and CDR2: MDHEN, SYDVKM. CDR3 amino acids: CASSTGGWGYTF. CDR3 DNA: TGTGCCAGCAGTACAGGGGGCTGGGGCTACACCTTC.

CDR3 amino acids: CSAVAGGEQYF. The CDR3 DNA reads TGCAGCGCTGTAGCGGGAGGCGAGCAGTACTTC. The J gene is TRBJ2-7, the V gene TRBV29-1; 10 bases match TRBD2. The CDR3 loop spans 11 amino acids. V lost 7 bases and J lost 6; bases outside the gene matches: 3. Germline V gene lookup returns CDR1 SQVTM and CDR2 ANQGSEA.

V gene TRBV19 combines with J gene TRBJ1-2; the match to TRBD1 covers 8 bases. The junction had 12 bases not matched to a gene; V was cut back by 7 bases and J by 5 bases. Germline V gene data show CDR1 as LNHDA and CDR2 as SQIVND (reference sequence). The length of the CDR3 is 15 residues. The CDR3 reads CASTAGGVTGYGYTF. CDR3 bases: TGTGCCAGTACCGCAGGGGGCGTAACGGGATATGGCTACACCTTC.

This chain joins TRBV5-6 and TRBJ2-3, with D uncertain. V was shortened by 1 base and J by 2 bases, with 8 bases between the two germline ends. Germline assignment: CDR1 SGHDT and CDR2 YYEEEE. The CDR3 is 14 residues long. The DNA for the CDR3 is TGTGCCAGCAGCTTGACAGAAACCACAGATACGCAGTATTTT. Translation: CASSLTETTDTQYF. Full variable domain (rest looked up from reference TRBV5-6 and TRBJ2-3): DAGVTQSPTHLIKTRGQQVTLRCSPKSGHDTVSWYQQALGQGPQFIFQYYEEEERQRGNFPDRFSGHQFPNYSSELNVNALLLGDSALYLCASSLTETTDTQYFGPGTRLTVL.

This clone occurred a few times. This chain links TRBV9 with TRBJ2-7; maybe TRBD2 (6 bases). Germline V gene data show CDR1 as SGDLS and CDR2 as YYNGEE. The germline V and J ends were trimmed by 4 bases and 5 bases, with 19 bases remaining between them. The CDR3 runs to 15 residues. CDR3 amino acids: CASSPWTTFAHEQYF. The CDR3 DNA sequence: TGTGCCAGCAGCCCGTGGACTACCTTCGCCCACGAGCAGTACTTC.